In this sample, the clone carrying this TCR beta chain turned up many times. The source of the sample is a study of T cells in Graves' hyperthyroidism and ophthalmopathy. Trimming pared 5 bases from V and 5 bases from J, leaving 9 bases between. CDR1 and CDR2 from the germline V gene are SNHLY and FYNNEI. This CDR3 contains 13 residues. Amplified TCR beta CDR3 regions came from RNA transcripts. A set of HTBI primers served as the primers for a first-round RT-PCR of the TCR CDR3. TCRdb ran MiXCR on the multiplex PCR reads and lists one entry per CDR3 protein. The top ten clones hold 6.5% to 9% of a sample with about 540,000 distinct CDR3 sequences, just over 45% of them seen once.

The sequencing input was peripheral blood or thyroid tissue (not recorded which). The sequence was obtained from a woman between 18 and 29 years old with Graves' hyperthyroidism. The rearrangement joins TRBV2 to TRBJ1-4; maybe TRBD1 (5 bases). CDR3 in amino acids: CASSIRQNEKLFF. In DNA form, the CDR3 reads TGTGCCAGCAGTATAAGACAGAATGAAAAACTGTTTTTT.